These 8 T cell receptor beta chains share one sample of origin, sequenced in a study of blood T cells in healthy people across ages. The second PCR ran roughly 7 to 11 cycles with a sample-barcoded 5' primer and J-beta primers. TCRdb re-derived calls from the 5' RACE reads in MiXCR, one entry per CDR3 protein. Of some 700,000 distinct CDR3 sequences in the sample, 20% to 25% are singletons; the top ten hold around 22%. Material for sequencing was blood. The receptors come from a man in his sixties or seventies in good health.

The chain joins TRBV12-3 or TRBV12-4 to TRBJ2-3; possible D gene TRBD2, 6 bases. V was shortened by 5 bases and J by 4 bases, with 13 bases between the two germline ends. The CDR3 is made up of 14 amino acids. The DNA for the CDR3 is TGTGCCAGCAGTCCCAGATCTAGCGCAGATACGCAGTATTTT. It codes for CASSPRSSADTQYF.

This clonotype was seen a few times. This chain connects TRBV20-1 to TRBJ2-2; D may match TRBD1 or TRBD2 (6 bases each). Germline CDR1 is DFQATT and CDR2 is SNEGSKA (reference sequence). V was trimmed by 1 base and J by 6 bases, leaving 18 bases between them. The CDR3 covers 16 residues. The CDR3, as DNA: TGCAGTGCTAGAGGCCTGGGGGGCGAACAGGCCGGGGAGCTGTTTTTT. Amino acids: CSARGLGGEQAGELFF.

The chain combines TRBV20-1 with TRBJ1-5, with D unresolved. CDR1 and CDR2 (germline): DFQATT, SNEGSKA (reference sequence). The CDR3 is 12 amino acids. Trimming shortened V by 7 bases and J by 9 bases, and 16 bases separated the two germline ends. Here the CDR3 reads CSGSLGQTPQHF. The CDR3 DNA is TGCAGTGGGTCTCTCGGCCAGACGCCCCAGCATTTT.

V is TRBV12-3 or TRBV12-4 and J is TRBJ2-1; D is uncertain. V lost 6 bases and J lost 0, with 15 bases in between. CDR3 length equals 16 residues. This CDR3 is CASSLSGGSSYNEQFF. CDR3 DNA sequence: TGTGCCAGCAGCCTTTCGGGCGGATCCTCCTACAATGAGCAGTTCTTC.

J is TRBJ2-1 and V is TRBV24-1, with 9 bases that match TRBD2. Germline CDR1 and CDR2: KGHDR and SFDVKD. The V and J ends lost 4 bases and 9 bases, in that order; junction bases with no gene match: 3. The CDR3 length is 13 residues. The CDR3 nucleotides read TGTGCCACCAGTGAGGGACTAGCTGCTGAGCAGTTCTTC. Translating it yields CATSEGLAAEQFF.

This clonotype was counted only a few times. V is TRBV24-1 and J is TRBJ2-3, with D perhaps TRBD1 (6 bases). The CDR3 covers 15 residues. V was cut by 7 bases and J by 4 bases, with 17 bases left in between. Germline loops: CDR1 KGHDR, CDR2 SFDVKD. CDR3 sequence reads: CATSLEAGTPDTQYF. CDR3 sequence (DNA): TGTGCCACCAGCCTGGAGGCAGGGACACCAGATACGCAGTATTTT.

The chain employs TRBV20-1 and TRBJ1-2; D perhaps matches TRBD1 (5 bases). Germline-derived CDR1 and CDR2 are DFQATT and SNEGSKA (reference sequence). V lost 2 bases and J 4 bases, leaving 8 bases between the germline ends. This CDR3 has 12 amino acids. The CDR3 coding sequence is TGCAGTGCTAGACAGGGTGGCTATGGCTACACCTTC. The encoded protein is CSARQGGYGYTF.

The chain is built from TRBV20-1 and TRBJ1-6, with TRBD1 as a possible D gene (5 bases). CDR3 length equals 17 residues. The V and J ends lost 8 bases and 7 bases respectively, with 27 bases between them. The germline V gene encodes CDR1 DFQATT and CDR2 SNEGSKA (reference sequence). CDR3 sequence reads: CSSSPRAGSVWNSPLHF. Here the CDR3 DNA reads TGCAGTTCTTCCCCCAGGGCAGGGAGTGTGTGGAATTCACCCCTCCACTTT.